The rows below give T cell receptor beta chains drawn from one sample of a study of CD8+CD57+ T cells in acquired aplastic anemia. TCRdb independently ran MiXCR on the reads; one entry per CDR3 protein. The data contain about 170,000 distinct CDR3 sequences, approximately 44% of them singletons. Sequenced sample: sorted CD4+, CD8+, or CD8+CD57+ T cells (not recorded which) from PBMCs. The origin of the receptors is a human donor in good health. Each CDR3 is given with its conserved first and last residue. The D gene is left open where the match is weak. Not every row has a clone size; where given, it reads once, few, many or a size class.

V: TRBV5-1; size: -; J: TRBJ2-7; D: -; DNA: TGCGCCAGCAGCTTGCGGGGGAGGTGGTACGAGCAGTACTTC; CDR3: CASSLRGRWYEQYF
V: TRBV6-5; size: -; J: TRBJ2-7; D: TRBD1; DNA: TGTGCCAGCAGTTCCGGGACAGGGGGCGACGAGCAGTACTTC; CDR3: CASSSGTGGDEQYF
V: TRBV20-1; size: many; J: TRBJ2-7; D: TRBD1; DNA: TGCAGCTCTAACAGACAGGGGCTCTACGAGCAGTACTTC; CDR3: CSSNRQGLYEQYF
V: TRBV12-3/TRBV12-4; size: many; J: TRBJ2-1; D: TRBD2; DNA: TGTGCCAGCACCCCGACCGGGACTAGTACGTATGAGCAGTTCTTC; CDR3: CASTPTGTSTYEQFF
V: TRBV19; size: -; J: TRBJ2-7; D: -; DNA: TGTGCCAGTAGCTACAGGGTGGGCCAGGACGAGCAGTACTTC; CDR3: CASSYRVGQDEQYF
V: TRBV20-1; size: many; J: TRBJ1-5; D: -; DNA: TGCAGTGCTAGGCGGGGTATAGATCAGCCCCAGCATTTT; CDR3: CSARRGIDQPQHF
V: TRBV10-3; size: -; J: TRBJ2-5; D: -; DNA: TGTGCCAGCAGAAGGGTGGCACCTCGGGGGACCCAGTACTTC; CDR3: CASRRVAPRGTQYF
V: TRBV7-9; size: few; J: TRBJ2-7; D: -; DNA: TGTGCCAGCAGCTTAGCTGCGCCAGCCGAGCAGTACTTC; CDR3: CASSLAAPAEQYF
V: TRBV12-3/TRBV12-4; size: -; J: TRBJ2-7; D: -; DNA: TGCGCCAGCAGTGAGTTCGCTAATTACGAGCAGTACTTC; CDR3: CASSEFANYEQYF
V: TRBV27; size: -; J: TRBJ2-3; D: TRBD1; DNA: TGTGCCAGCAGTTTATATGGCAGGGGACAGGCAGATACGCAGTATTTT; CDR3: CASSLYGRGQADTQYF
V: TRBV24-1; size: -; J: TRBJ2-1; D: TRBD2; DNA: TGTGCCACCAGTGTTTTAGCGGGTAGCTCCTACAATGAGCAGTTCTTC; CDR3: CATSVLAGSSYNEQFF
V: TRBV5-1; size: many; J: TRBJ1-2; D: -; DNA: TGCGCCAGCAGCTTGGAGGCAGCCTTTCTCGATGGCTACACCTTC; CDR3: CASSLEAAFLDGYTF
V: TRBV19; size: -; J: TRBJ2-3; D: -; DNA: TGTGCCAGTATCGGAGGGGCAGGGGATACGCAGTATTTT; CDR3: CASIGGAGDTQYF
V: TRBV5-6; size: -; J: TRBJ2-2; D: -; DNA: TGTGCCAGCAGCTTCGCGCAGGGGCCCAAGAACACCGGGGAGCTGTTTTTT; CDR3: CASSFAQGPKNTGELFF
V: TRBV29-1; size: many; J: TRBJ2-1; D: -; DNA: TGCAGCGTTGAAGGAGGGCAGGGGATCTACAATGAGCAGTTCTTC; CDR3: CSVEGGQGIYNEQFF
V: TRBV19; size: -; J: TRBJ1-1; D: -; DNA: TGTGCCAGTAGTCTCCGGGCCAAAGAAGCTTTCTTT; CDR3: CASSLRAKEAFF
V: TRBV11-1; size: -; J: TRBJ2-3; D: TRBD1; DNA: TGTGCCAGCAGTTCGAGCACAGGGGGCGAAGGAGATACGCAGTATTTT; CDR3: CASSSSTGGEGDTQYF
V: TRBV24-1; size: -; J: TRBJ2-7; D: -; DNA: TGTGCCACCCAAGCGGATTCCTCCTACGAGCAGTACTTC; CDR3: CATQADSSYEQYF
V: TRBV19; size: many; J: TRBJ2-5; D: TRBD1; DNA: TGTGCCAGTAGGGCCGGGACAGGGCTACGAGAGACCCAGTACTTC; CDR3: CASRAGTGLRETQYF
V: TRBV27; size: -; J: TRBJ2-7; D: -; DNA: TGTGCCAGCAGTTTACCGGGACCACCCTACGAGCAGTACTTC; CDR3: CASSLPGPPYEQYF
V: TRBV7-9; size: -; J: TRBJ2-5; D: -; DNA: TGTGCCAGCCGCGGCAGGGGAAAAGAGACCCAGTACTTC; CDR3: CASRGRGKETQYF
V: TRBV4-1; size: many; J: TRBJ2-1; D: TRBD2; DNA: TGCGCCAGCAGCCGCTGGACTAGCGGGAGGGCCGATGAGCAGTTCTTC; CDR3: CASSRWTSGRADEQFF
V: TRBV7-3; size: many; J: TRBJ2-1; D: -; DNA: TGTGCCAGCAGCTCACCAGGGGGGAGCAGGGTTGAGCAGTTCTTC; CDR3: CASSSPGGSRVEQFF
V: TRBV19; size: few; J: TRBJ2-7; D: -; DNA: TGTGCCAGTAGTGAGAGTACGTACGAGCAGTACTTC; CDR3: CASSESTYEQYF
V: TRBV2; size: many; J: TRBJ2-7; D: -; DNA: TGTGCCAGCAGTGAAGCGTTGCAAACCCGGTACGAGCAGTACTTC; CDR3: CASSEALQTRYEQYF
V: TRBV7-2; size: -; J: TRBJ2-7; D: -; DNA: TGTGCCAGCAGCTTAGGAGGCTCTGGGCGCGAGCAGTACTTC; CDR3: CASSLGGSGREQYF
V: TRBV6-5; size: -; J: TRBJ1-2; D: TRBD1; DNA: TGTGCCAGCAGTTACCGGACAGGGAAAGGCTGCACCTTC; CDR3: CASSYRTGKGCTF
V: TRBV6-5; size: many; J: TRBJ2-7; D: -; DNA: TGTGCCAGCAGTTACGGTCTGAATCCCTACGAGCAGTACTTC; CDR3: CASSYGLNPYEQYF
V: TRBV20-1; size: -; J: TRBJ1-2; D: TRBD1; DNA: TGCAGTGCTAGAGTAACAGGGGATGGCTACACCTTC; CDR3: CSARVTGDGYTF
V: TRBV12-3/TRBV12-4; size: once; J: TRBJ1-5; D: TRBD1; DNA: TGTGCCAGCAGTTTCCGAGAAGGGGGCTATCAGCCCCAGCATTTT; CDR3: CASSFREGGYQPQHF
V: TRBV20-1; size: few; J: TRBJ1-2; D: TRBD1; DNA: TGCAGTGCTGGACAGGGCGTATCCAACTATGGCTACACCTTC; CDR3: CSAGQGVSNYGYTF
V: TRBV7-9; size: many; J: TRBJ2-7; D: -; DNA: TGTGCCAGCAGCCCTCGCCCCAACGAGCAGTACTTC; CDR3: CASSPRPNEQYF
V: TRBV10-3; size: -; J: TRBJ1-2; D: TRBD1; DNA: TGTGCCATCAGTCAACAGGGGGCAGGGGGCTACACCTTC; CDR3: CAISQQGAGGYTF
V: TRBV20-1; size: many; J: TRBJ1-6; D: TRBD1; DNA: TGCAGTGCTTCCCGGGACAGGGAAAATTCACCCCTCCACTTT; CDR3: CSASRDRENSPLHF
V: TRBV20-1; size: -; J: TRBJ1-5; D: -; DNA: TGCAGTGCCAGCAGCGGGGAAAGCAATCAGCCCCAGCATTTT; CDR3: CSASSGESNQPQHF
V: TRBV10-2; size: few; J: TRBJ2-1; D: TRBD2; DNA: TGCGCCAGTTCGACCGGGACTATCAATGAGCAGTTCTTC; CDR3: CASSTGTINEQFF
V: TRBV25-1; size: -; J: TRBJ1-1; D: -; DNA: TGTGCCAGCAGTGAGGTGGGGGACACTGAAGCTTTCTTT; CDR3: CASSEVGDTEAFF
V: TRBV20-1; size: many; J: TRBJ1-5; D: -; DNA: TGCAGTGCTAGAGATATGATGGGGCCGGGGGTTGTAGATCAGCCCCAGCATTTT; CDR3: CSARDMMGPGVVDQPQHF
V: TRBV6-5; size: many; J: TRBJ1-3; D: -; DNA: TGTGCCAGCAGTTACGAAGGGATTGGAAACACCATATATTTT; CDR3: CASSYEGIGNTIYF
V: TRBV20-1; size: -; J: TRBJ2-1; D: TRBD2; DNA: TGCAGTGCTAGTAAAGGAGACCTAGCGGGGGGGGATGAGCAGTTCTTC; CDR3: CSASKGDLAGGDEQFF
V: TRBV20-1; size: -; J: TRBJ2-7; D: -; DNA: TGCAGTGCTATAGGGGGGGGATCCTACGAGCAGTACTTC; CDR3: CSAIGGGSYEQYF
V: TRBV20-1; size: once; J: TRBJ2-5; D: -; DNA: TGCAGTGCCACGACCCGGGCTGGTATGCAAGAGACCCAGTACTTC; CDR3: CSATTRAGMQETQYF
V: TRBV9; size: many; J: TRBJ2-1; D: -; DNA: TGTGCCAGCAGCGTGGGCTTGGAGTCCTACAATGAGCAGTTCTTC; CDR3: CASSVGLESYNEQFF
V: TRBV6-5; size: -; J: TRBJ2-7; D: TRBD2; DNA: TGTGCCAGCAGTTACTCGTCGGGAGGTGACTACGAGCAGTACTTC; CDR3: CASSYSSGGDYEQYF
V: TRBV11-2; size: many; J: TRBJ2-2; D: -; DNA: TGTGCCAGCAGCCCCCTAGCCGTGAACACCGGGGAGCTGTTTTTT; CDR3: CASSPLAVNTGELFF
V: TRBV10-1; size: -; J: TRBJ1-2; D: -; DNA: TGCGCCAGCAGTGAAATGGTAAGGGCACAGGAGGTAGGCTACACCTTC; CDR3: CASSEMVRAQEVGYTF
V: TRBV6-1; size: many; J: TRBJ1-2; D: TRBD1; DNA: TGTGCCAGCAGACCCGGGACAGGGGGCGGCTATGGCTACACCTTC; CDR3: CASRPGTGGGYGYTF
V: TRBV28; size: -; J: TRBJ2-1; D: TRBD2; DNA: TGTGCCAGCAGTACACTAGCGGGATACTACAATGAGCAGTTCTTC; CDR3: CASSTLAGYYNEQFF
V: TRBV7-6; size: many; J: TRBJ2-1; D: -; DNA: TGTGCCAGCAGCTTAGTGCCATCCGGGACAAAAAATGAGCAGTTCTTC; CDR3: CASSLVPSGTKNEQFF
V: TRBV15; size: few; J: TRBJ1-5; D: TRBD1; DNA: TGTGCCACCAGCAGAGACAGGGGGCTTTGGAATCAGCCCCAGCATTTT; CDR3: CATSRDRGLWNQPQHF
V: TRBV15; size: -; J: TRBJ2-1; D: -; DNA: TGTGCCACCAGCAGAGCCTCGGCCCGCGATGAGCAGTTCTTC; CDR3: CATSRASARDEQFF
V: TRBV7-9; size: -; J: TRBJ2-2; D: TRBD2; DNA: TGTGCCAGCAGCATAGCGGGCCCGAACACCGGGGAGCTGTTTTTT; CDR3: CASSIAGPNTGELFF